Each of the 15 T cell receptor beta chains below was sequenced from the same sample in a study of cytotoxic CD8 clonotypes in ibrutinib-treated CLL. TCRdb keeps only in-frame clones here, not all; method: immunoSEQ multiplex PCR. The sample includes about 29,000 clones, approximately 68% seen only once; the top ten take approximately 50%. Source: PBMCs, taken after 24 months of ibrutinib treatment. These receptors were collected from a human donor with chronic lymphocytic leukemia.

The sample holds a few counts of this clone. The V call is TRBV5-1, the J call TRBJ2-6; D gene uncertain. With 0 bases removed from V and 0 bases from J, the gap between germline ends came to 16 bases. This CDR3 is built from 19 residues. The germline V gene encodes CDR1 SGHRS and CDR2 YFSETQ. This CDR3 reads CASSLVSRTESSGANVLTF. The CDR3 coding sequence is TGCGCCAGCAGCTTGGTCTCAAGGACGGAGAGCTCTGGGGCCAACGTCCTGACTTTC.

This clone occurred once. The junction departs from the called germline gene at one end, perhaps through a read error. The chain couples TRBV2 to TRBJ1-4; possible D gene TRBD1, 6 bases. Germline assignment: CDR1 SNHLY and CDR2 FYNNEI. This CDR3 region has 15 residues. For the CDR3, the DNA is TGTGCCAGCAGTGTCCGGGACATTAATAATGAAGAACTGTTTTTT. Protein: CASSVRDINNEELFF.

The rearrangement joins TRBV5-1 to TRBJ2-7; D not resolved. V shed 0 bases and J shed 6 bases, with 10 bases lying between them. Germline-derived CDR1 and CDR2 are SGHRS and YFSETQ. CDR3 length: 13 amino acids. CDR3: CASSLVAGLEQYF. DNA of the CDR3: TGCGCCAGCAGCTTGGTGGCAGGCCTCGAGCAGTACTTC.

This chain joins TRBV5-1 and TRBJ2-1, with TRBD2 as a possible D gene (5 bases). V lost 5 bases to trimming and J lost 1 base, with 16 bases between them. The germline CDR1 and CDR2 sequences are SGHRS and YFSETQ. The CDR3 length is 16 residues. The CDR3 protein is CASRGPRTGSYNEQFF. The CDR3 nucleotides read TGCGCCAGCAGGGGCCCCCGGACGGGGTCCTACAATGAGCAGTTCTTC. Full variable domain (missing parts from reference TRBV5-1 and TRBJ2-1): KAGVTQTPRYLIKTRGQQVTLSCSPISGHRSVSWYQQTPGQGLQFLFEYFSETQRNKGNFPGRFSGRQFSNSRSEMNVSTLELGDSALYLCASRGPRTGSYNEQFFGPGTRLTVL.

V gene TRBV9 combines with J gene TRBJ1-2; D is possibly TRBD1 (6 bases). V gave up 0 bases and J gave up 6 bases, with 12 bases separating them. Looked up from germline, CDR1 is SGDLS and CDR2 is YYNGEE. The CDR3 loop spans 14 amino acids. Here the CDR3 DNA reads TGTGCCAGCAGCGTAGGTCGCAGGGGAGATGGCTACACCTTC. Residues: CASSVGRRGDGYTF. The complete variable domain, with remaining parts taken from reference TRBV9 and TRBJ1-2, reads DSGVTQTPKHLITATGQRVTLRCSPRSGDLSVYWYQQSLDQGLQFLIQYYNGEERAKGNILERFSAQQFPDLHSELNLSSLELGDSALYFCASSVGRRGDGYTFGSGTRLTVV.

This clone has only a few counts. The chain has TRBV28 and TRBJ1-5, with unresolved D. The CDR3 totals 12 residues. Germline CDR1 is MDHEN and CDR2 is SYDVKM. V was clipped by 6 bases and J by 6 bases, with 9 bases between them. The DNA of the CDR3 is TGTGCCAGCAGAGGGTCGGGTCAGCCCCAGCATTTT. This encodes CASRGSGQPQHF.

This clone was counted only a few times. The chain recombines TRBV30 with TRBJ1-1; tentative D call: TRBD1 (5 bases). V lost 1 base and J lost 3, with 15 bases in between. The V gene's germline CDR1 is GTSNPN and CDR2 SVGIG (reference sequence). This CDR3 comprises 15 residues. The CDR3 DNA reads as TGTGCCTGGAGTGACTTGGGACTGATGGACACTGAAGCTTTCTTT. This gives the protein CAWSDLGLMDTEAFF.

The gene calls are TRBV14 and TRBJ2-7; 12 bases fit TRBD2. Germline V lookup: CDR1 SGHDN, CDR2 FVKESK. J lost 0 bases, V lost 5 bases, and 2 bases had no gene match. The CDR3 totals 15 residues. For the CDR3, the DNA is TGTGCCAGCAGCACTAGCGGGGGGCTCTCCTACGAGCAGTACTTC. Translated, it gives CASSTSGGLSYEQYF.

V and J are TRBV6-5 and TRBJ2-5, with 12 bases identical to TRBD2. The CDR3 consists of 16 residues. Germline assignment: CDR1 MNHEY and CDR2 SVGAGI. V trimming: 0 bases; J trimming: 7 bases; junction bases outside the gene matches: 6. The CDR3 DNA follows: TGTGCCAGCAGTTACTCTTCTAGCGGGGGGGTAGGGACCCAGTACTTC. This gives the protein CASSYSSSGGVGTQYF.

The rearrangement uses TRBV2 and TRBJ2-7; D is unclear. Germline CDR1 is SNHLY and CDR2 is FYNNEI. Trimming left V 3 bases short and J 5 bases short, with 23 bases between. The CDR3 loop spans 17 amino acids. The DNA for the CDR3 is TGTGCCAGCAGTGAGAAGGTCGTGGGTATCTCGGGTGACGAGCAGTACTTC. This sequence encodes CASSEKVVGISGDEQYF.

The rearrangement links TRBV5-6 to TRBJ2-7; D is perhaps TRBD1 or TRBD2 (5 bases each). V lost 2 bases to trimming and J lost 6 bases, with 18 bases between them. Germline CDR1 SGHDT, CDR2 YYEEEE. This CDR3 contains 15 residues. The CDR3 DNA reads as TGTGCCAGCAGCTTCTGGGACCGGCGGCGCGGCGAGCAGTACTTC. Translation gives CASSFWDRRRGEQYF.

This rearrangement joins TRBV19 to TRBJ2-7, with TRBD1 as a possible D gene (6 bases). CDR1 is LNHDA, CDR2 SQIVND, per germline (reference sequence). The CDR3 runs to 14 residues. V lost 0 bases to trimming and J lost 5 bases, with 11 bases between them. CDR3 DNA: TGTGCCAGTAGTATAGATCAGGGGCGGGACGAGCAGTACTTC. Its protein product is CASSIDQGRDEQYF. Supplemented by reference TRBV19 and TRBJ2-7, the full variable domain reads DGGITQSPKYLFRKEGQNVTLSCEQNLNHDAMYWYRQDPGQGLRLIYYSQIVNDFQKGDIAEGYSVSREKKESFPLTVTSAQKNPTAFYLCASSIDQGRDEQYFGPGTRLTVT.

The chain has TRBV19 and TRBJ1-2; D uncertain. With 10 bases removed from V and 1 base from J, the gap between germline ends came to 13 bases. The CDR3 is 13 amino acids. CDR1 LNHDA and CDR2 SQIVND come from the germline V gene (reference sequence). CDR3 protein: CAIATGNNYGYTF. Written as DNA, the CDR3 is TGTGCCATAGCGACGGGAAATAACTATGGCTACACCTTC.

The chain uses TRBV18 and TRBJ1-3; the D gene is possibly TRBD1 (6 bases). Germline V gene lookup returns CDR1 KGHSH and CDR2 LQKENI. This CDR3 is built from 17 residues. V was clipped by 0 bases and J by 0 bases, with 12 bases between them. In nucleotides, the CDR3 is TGTGCCAGCTCACCACCCGCGGGGGGGCCCTCTGGAAACACCATATATTTT. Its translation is CASSPPAGGPSGNTIYF.

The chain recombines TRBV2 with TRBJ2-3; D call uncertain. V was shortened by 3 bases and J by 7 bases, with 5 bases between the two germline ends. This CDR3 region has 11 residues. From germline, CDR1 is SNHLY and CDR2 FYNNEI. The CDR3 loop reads CASSEVNTQYF. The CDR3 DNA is TGTGCCAGCAGTGAGGTGAATACGCAGTATTTT.